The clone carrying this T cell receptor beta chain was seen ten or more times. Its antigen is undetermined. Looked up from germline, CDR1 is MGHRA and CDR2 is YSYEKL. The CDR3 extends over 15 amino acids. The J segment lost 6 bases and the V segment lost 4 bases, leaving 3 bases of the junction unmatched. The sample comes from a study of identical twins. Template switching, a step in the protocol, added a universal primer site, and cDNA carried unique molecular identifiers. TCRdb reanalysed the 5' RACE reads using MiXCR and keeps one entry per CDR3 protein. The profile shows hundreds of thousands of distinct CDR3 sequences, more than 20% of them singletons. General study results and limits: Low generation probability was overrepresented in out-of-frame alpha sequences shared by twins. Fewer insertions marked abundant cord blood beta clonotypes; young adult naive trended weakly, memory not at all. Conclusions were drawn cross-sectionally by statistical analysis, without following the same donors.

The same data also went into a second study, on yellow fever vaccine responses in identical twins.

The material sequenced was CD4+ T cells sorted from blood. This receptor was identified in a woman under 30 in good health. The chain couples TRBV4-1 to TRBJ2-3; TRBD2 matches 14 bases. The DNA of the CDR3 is TGCGCCAGCAGCCCCGGACTAGCGGGAGGTGATACGCAGTATTTT. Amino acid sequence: CASSPGLAGGDTQYF.